Below are 30 T cell receptor beta chains sequenced from a single sample in a study of OX40 agonist ivuxolimab in advanced cancers. This table comes from immunoSEQ multiplex PCR, and its TCRdb copy is limited to in-frame clones, with some not included. The sample records 45,000 to 50,000 clones, 79% being singletons. This specimen was CD4+ or CD8+ T cells sorted from blood, taken in a trial of the OX40 agonist ivuxolimab. These TCRs come from an adult with an advanced solid tumor such as melanoma, head and neck, liver or kidney cancer.

V and J are TRBV7-2 and TRBJ2-2, with 8 bases that match TRBD2. V shed 5 bases, J shed 5 bases, and the junction held 4 bases outside the gene matches. CDR3 size: 14 residues. Germline V lookup: CDR1 SGHTA, CDR2 FQGNSA. CDR3 loop: CASSERLATGELFF. DNA for the CDR3: TGTGCCAGCAGCGAACGACTAGCGACCGGGGAGCTGTTTTTT.

The chain joins TRBV7-9 to TRBJ1-2, with 9 bases that match TRBD1. The CDR3 has 15 residues. V trimming: 5 bases; J trimming: 4 bases; junction bases outside the gene matches: 8. Germline CDR1 SEHNR, CDR2 FQNEAQ (reference sequence). CDR3 sequence: CASSLSPTGGYGYTF. The CDR3 DNA follows: TGTGCCAGCAGCCTATCTCCGACAGGGGGCTATGGCTACACCTTC.

This chain uses TRBV19 with TRBJ1-2; D unresolved. V shed 11 bases and J shed 4 bases, with 17 bases lying between them. This CDR3 is built from 13 residues. The V gene's germline CDR1 is LNHDA and CDR2 SQIVND (reference sequence). The CDR3 bases are TGTGCCGGCTCACCAGACCCTCGCTATGGCTACACCTTC. It is translated as CAGSPDPRYGYTF.

The chain is built from TRBV5-1 and TRBJ2-7, with 8 positions matching TRBD2. The V gene end was trimmed by 4 bases and the J gene end by 4 bases; junction bases not matched to a gene: 10. The CDR3 consists of 15 residues. CDR1 SGHRS and CDR2 YFSETQ come from the germline V gene. CDR3 residues: CASSGRAGEQYEQYF. In DNA, the CDR3 is TGCGCCAGCAGCGGGCGAGCGGGGGAGCAGTACGAGCAGTACTTC.

V is TRBV10-3 and J is TRBJ2-3; the D gene is possibly TRBD2 (6 bases). The CDR3 is 14 residues long. Germline V gene data show CDR1 as ENHRY and CDR2 as SYGVKD. The V end lost 6 bases, the J end lost 7 bases, and 17 bases lay between the germline ends. CDR3 DNA: TGTGCCATCAGATCGGGACTCGACGATTATACGCAGTATTTT. Translating it yields CAIRSGLDDYTQYF.

This chain connects TRBV5-1 to TRBJ2-5; 10 bases line up with TRBD2. Germline loops: CDR1 SGHRS, CDR2 YFSETQ. Germline trimming cut 4 bases from V and 2 bases from J; bases unmatched to any gene: 5. This CDR3 comprises 15 residues. The CDR3 sequence: CASSMGLAPQETQYF. The CDR3, as DNA: TGCGCCAGCAGCATGGGACTAGCGCCTCAAGAGACCCAGTACTTC.

A few counts support this clone. This chain connects TRBV5-1 to TRBJ1-2, with a weak D call TRBD1 (6 bases). The CDR3 totals 13 residues. Trimming removed 4 bases from V and 2 bases from J, with 9 bases in between. Germline loops: CDR1 SGHRS, CDR2 YFSETQ. The DNA of the CDR3 is TGCGCCAGCAGCGCCGGACAGAACTATGGCTACACCTTC. Its translation is CASSAGQNYGYTF. The full variable domain, its missing parts supplied by reference TRBV5-1 and TRBJ1-2, is KAGVTQTPRYLIKTRGQQVTLSCSPISGHRSVSWYQQTPGQGLQFLFEYFSETQRNKGNFPGRFSGRQFSNSRSEMNVSTLELGDSALYLCASSAGQNYGYTFGSGTRLTVV.

This clone showed up just a few times. The chain combines TRBV11-2 with TRBJ1-1; D remains ambiguous. The CDR3 has 12 residues. Trimming shortened V by 3 bases and J by 8 bases, and 10 bases separated the two germline ends. The germline V gene has CDR1 SGHAT and CDR2 FQNNGV. The CDR3 reads CASSFRTAEAFF. CDR3 DNA: TGTGCCAGCAGCTTCCGGACGGCCGAAGCTTTCTTT.

V gene TRBV14 combines with J gene TRBJ1-2; the D is unclear. The germline V and J ends were trimmed by 3 bases and 4 bases, with 12 bases remaining between them. Germline CDR1 SGHDN, CDR2 FVKESK. CDR3 length equals 14 residues. The DNA for the CDR3 is TGTGCCAGCAGCCAGTCCGGTTATGGCTATGGCTACACCTTC. Protein sequence: CASSQSGYGYGYTF.

This chain joins TRBV7-2 and TRBJ2-7; D gene uncertain. The germline gives CDR1 SGHTA, CDR2 FQGNSA. Between the trimmed V and J ends, which lost 3 bases and 2 bases, there was a span of 2 bases. The CDR3 loop spans 11 amino acids. The CDR3 region is CASSFTYEQYF. The CDR3, as DNA: TGTGCCAGCAGCTTTACCTACGAGCAGTACTTC.

This clone was picked up a small number of times. The chain is built from TRBV18 and TRBJ1-4; the match to TRBD1 covers 10 bases. With V trimmed by 2 bases and J by 5 bases, 2 bases remained unmatched. The germline gives CDR1 KGHSH, CDR2 LQKENI. The CDR3 has 15 residues. This CDR3 is CASSPRDRGNEKLFF. In nucleotides, the CDR3 is TGTGCCAGCTCACCAAGGGACAGGGGAAATGAAAAACTGTTTTTT.

This sequence joins TRBV18 and TRBJ2-7, with 9 bases identical to TRBD1. Unmatched junction bases numbered 13, after V lost 6 bases and J lost 4 bases. CDR1 and CDR2 (germline): KGHSH, LQKENI. CDR3 length: 16 residues. CDR3 DNA sequence: TGTGCCAGCTCCGCCGGCCCCGGACAGGGGAGGTACGAGCAGTACTTC. It yields the protein CASSAGPGQGRYEQYF.

The J gene is TRBJ2-5, the V gene TRBV7-9, with unresolved D. CDR1 and CDR2 from the germline V gene are SEHNR and FQNEAQ (reference sequence). This CDR3 has 14 amino acids. Trimming removed 5 bases from V and 1 base from J, with 11 bases in between. The CDR3 sequence is CASSPGRSQETQYF. DNA for the CDR3: TGTGCCAGCAGCCCCGGACGGAGCCAAGAGACCCAGTACTTC.

The chain carries TRBV19 and TRBJ2-7; D may be TRBD1 (6 bases). The CDR3 runs to 13 residues. Germline values: CDR1 LNHDA, CDR2 SQIVND (reference sequence). V gave up 4 bases and J gave up 3 bases, with 10 bases separating them. CDR3 nucleotides: TGTGCCAGTAGTACACAAGGGGGCTACGAGCAGTACTTC. Its translation is CASSTQGGYEQYF.

The chain has TRBV15 and TRBJ1-2; tentatively, D is TRBD1 (5 bases). Deletions cut 0 bases from V and 7 bases from J, with 18 bases between. The germline V gene has CDR1 LNHNV and CDR2 YYDKDF (reference sequence). The CDR3 is 16 amino acids. The CDR3 DNA is TGTGCCACCAGCAGAGATCAGTCGGAAGGGACGGGTGGCTACACCTTC. It translates to CATSRDQSEGTGGYTF. The entire variable domain, with the rest obtained from reference TRBV15 and TRBJ1-2, is as follows: DAMVIQNPRYQVTQFGKPVTLSCSQTLNHNVMYWYQQKSSQAPKLLFHYYDKDFNNEADTPDNFQSRRPNTSFCFLDIRSPGLGDTAMYLCATSRDQSEGTGGYTFGSGTRLTVV.

The rearrangement uses TRBV2 and TRBJ1-3; D gene ambiguous. CDR1 is SNHLY and CDR2 is FYNNEI in the germline V gene. Trimming shortened V by 3 bases and J by 3 bases, and 12 bases separated the two germline ends. The CDR3 is 15 residues long. CDR3 bases: TGTGCCAGCAGTGATACGGACCATGTTGGAAACACCATATATTTT. Amino acid sequence: CASSDTDHVGNTIYF. The full variable domain, its missing parts supplied by reference TRBV2 and TRBJ1-3, is EPEVTQTPSHQVTQMGQEVILRCVPISNHLYFYWYRQILGQKVEFLVSFYNNEISEKSEIFDDQFSVERPDGSNFTLKIRSTKLEDSAMYFCASSDTDHVGNTIYFGEGSWLTVV.

In this sample, this clone turned up once. V usage is TRBV5-4 and J usage is TRBJ1-1; D is possibly TRBD1 (6 bases). The CDR3 is made up of 13 amino acids. V was clipped by 10 bases and J by 4 bases, with 17 bases between them. Germline V gives CDR1 SGHNT, CDR2 YYREEE (reference sequence). The CDR3 bases are TGTGCCGGGAAGGGGGGGCAGGGCACTGAAGCTTTCTTT. It specifies CAGKGGQGTEAFF.

V usage is TRBV28 and J usage is TRBJ2-2; a weak D match, TRBD2 (7 bases). The CDR3 contains 18 residues. Trimming left V 5 bases short and J 5 bases short, with 24 bases between. The germline V gene has CDR1 MDHEN and CDR2 SYDVKM. As DNA, the CDR3 is TGTGCCAGCAGTCCTCTGGGGGGGCGGAAGGGCCAGACCGGGGAGCTGTTTTTT. Its translation: CASSPLGGRKGQTGELFF.

The chain joins TRBV7-9 to TRBJ2-5, with 8 bases lining up with TRBD2. Per the germline V gene, CDR1 is SEHNR and CDR2 is FQNEAQ (reference sequence). V lost 0 bases and J lost 5; bases outside the gene matches: 5. This CDR3 has 15 residues. The CDR3 reads CASSLARAGAETQYF. CDR3 DNA sequence: TGTGCCAGCAGCTTAGCGCGAGCGGGGGCGGAGACCCAGTACTTC.

The rearrangement links TRBV6-1 to TRBJ1-1; D is possibly TRBD1 (5 bases). V shed 4 bases and J shed 3 bases, with 12 bases lying between them. The CDR3 has 14 amino acids. Germline CDR1 is MNHNS and CDR2 is SASEGT. The CDR3 DNA sequence: TGTGCCAGCAGTGTGGTCCGGGGGGACACTGAAGCTTTCTTT. This codes for CASSVVRGDTEAFF.

This chain links TRBV28 with TRBJ2-7, with D possibly TRBD1 on 5 matching bases. CDR1 is MDHEN and CDR2 is SYDVKM in the germline V gene. Trimming cost V 7 bases and J 6 bases, with 19 bases left between them. This CDR3 is built from 14 residues. In nucleotides, the CDR3 is TGTGCCAGCAACCTTAGGGGTGGTTCGCTCGAGCAGTACTTC. Protein: CASNLRGGSLEQYF.

V is TRBV6-1 and J is TRBJ2-2; 8 nucleotides agree with TRBD2. The CDR3 runs 15 residues. Unmatched junction bases numbered 2, after V lost 2 bases and J lost 3 bases. Germline lookup yields CDR1 MNHNS and CDR2 SASEGT. The chain's CDR3 is CASSEYGGDTGELFF. Written as DNA, the CDR3 is TGTGCCAGCAGTGAATACGGGGGGGACACCGGGGAGCTGTTTTTT.

In DNA form, the CDR3 reads TGTGCCAGCAGTTTAGTGGGGCTAGGGGCCATTGGCGAGACCCAGTACTTC. Amino acids: CASSLVGLGAIGETQYF. V usage is TRBV27 and J usage is TRBJ2-5; a weak D match, TRBD1 (5 bases). V was trimmed by 2 bases and J by 5 bases, leaving 21 bases between them. The CDR3 has 17 amino acids. CDR1 is MNHEY, CDR2 SMNVEV, per germline (reference sequence).

The chain employs TRBV28 and TRBJ2-3; TRBD2 aligns across 12 bases. There are 17 residues in the CDR3. The junction had 11 bases not matched to a gene; V was cut back by 3 bases and J by 7 bases. CDR1 and CDR2 (germline): MDHEN, SYDVKM. As DNA, the CDR3 is TGTGCCAGCAGTTTTTTCATGACTAGCGGGGGCCCAAATACGCAGTATTTT. It specifies CASSFFMTSGGPNTQYF.

The chain recombines TRBV19 with TRBJ1-5; 8 positions agree with TRBD1. CDR1 and CDR2 from the germline V gene are LNHDA and SQIVND (reference sequence). The CDR3 consists of 16 residues. Trimming took 7 bases from V and 2 from J; bases not matched to a gene: 10. This chain's CDR3 is CASNSDRGAGNQPQHF. Here the CDR3 DNA reads TGTGCCAGTAATTCTGACAGGGGAGCTGGCAATCAGCCCCAGCATTTT.

The chain links TRBV5-1 to TRBJ1-4; TRBD1 might be the D (6 bases). Trimming removed 0 bases at V and 4 bases at J, with 7 bases between. CDR3 length: 14 amino acids. Germline V CDR1 and CDR2: SGHRS, YFSETQ. Written as DNA, the CDR3 is TGCGCCAGCAGCTTGGACAGGGTTAATGAAAAACTGTTTTTT. Encoded protein: CASSLDRVNEKLFF.

The rearrangement links TRBV11-2 to TRBJ2-3; D uncertain. Germline-derived CDR1 and CDR2 are SGHAT and FQNNGV. This CDR3 contains 14 residues. Trimming left V 6 bases short and J 2 bases short, with 12 bases between. The CDR3 bases are TGTGCCAGCAGGGCGGAAGGCCTCACAGATACGCAGTATTTT. It is translated as CASRAEGLTDTQYF.

This clone is medium-sized (0.01 to 0.1%) within its sample. The chain carries TRBV7-2 and TRBJ1-5, with TRBD1 as a possible D gene (6 bases). Between the trimmed V and J ends, which lost 5 bases and 0 bases, there was a span of 11 bases. This CDR3 region has 15 residues. Germline values: CDR1 SGHTA, CDR2 FQGNSA. The CDR3 is CASSQDRYSNQPQHF. The CDR3 bases are TGTGCCAGCAGCCAGGACAGATATAGCAATCAGCCCCAGCATTTT.

The rearrangement uses TRBV6-5 and TRBJ2-7, with 8 bases that match TRBD1. J gave up 6 bases and V 6 bases, and 7 bases lay outside the gene matches. Germline values: CDR1 MNHEY, CDR2 SVGAGI. The CDR3 is made up of 13 amino acids. CDR3 in amino acids: CASSDTGGGEQYF. CDR3 bases: TGTGCCAGCAGCGATACAGGGGGAGGCGAGCAGTACTTC.

V gene TRBV7-8 combines with J gene TRBJ1-3; TRBD1 is a possible D gene (6 bases). Trimming took off 5 bases at V and 3 bases at J, with 14 bases between the two ends. The CDR3 is 15 amino acids. CDR1 and CDR2 (germline): SGHVS, FQNEAQ. The CDR3 bases are TGTGCCAGCAGCCCGCAGGGGTTTGGTGGAAACACCATATATTTT. This sequence encodes CASSPQGFGGNTIYF.